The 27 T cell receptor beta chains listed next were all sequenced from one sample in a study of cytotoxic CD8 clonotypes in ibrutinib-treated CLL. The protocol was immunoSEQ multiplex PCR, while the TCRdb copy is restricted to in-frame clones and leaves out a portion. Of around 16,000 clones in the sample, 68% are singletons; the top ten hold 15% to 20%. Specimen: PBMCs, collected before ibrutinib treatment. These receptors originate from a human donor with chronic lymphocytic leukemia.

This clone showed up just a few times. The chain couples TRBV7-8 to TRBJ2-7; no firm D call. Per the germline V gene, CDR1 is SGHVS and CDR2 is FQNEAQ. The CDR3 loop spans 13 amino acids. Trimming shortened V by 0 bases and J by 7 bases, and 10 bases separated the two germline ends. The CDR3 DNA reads TGTGCCAGCAGCTTAGCGAACCGGTGGGAGCAGTACTTC. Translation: CASSLANRWEQYF.

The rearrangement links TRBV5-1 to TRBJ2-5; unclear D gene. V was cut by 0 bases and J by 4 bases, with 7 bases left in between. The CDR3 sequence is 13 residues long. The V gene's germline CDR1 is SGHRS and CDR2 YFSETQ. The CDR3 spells CASSLALAETQYF. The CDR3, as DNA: TGCGCCAGCAGCTTGGCCCTTGCAGAGACCCAGTACTTC.

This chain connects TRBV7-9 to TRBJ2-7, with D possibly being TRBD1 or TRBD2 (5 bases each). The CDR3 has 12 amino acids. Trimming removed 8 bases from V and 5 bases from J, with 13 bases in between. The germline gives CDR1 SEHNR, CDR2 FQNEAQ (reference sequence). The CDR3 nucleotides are TGTGCCAGCCGGGGCGAGGGCCACGAGCAGTACTTC. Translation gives CASRGEGHEQYF.

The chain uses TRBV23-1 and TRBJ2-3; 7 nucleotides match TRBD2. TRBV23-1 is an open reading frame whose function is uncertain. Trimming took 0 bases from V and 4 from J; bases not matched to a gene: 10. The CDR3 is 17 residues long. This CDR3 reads CASSQSWSYRGADTQYF. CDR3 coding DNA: TGCGCCAGCAGTCAATCGTGGTCTTACCGGGGGGCAGATACGCAGTATTTT.

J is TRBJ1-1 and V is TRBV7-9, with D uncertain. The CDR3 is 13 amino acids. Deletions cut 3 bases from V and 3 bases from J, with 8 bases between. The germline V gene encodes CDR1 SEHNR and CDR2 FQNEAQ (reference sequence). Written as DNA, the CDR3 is TGTGCCAGCAGCTTGGAAGTGGACACTGAAGCTTTCTTT. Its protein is CASSLEVDTEAFF.

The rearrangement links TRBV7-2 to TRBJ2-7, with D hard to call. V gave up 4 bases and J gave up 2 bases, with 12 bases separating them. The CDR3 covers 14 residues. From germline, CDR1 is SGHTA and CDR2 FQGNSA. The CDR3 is CASSSFNFPYEQYF. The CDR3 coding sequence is TGTGCCAGCAGCTCTTTTAATTTTCCCTACGAGCAGTACTTC.

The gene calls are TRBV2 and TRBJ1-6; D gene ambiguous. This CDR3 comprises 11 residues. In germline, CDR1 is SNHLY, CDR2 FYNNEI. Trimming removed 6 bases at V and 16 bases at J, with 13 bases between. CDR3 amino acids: CASRAPEPLHF. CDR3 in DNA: TGTGCCAGCAGGGCCCCTGAACCGCTCCACTTT.

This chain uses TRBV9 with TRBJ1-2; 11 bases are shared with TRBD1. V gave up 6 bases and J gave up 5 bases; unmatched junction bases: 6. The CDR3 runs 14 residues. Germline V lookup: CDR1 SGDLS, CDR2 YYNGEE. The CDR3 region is CASTRTGGKYGYTF. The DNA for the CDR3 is TGTGCCAGCACCCGGACAGGGGGCAAGTATGGCTACACCTTC.

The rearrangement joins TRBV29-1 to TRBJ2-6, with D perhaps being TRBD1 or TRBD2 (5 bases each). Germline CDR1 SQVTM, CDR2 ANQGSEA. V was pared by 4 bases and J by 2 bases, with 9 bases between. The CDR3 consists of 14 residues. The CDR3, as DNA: TGCAGCGTTGGAGGGGAGACTGGGGCCAACGTCCTGACTTTC. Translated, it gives CSVGGETGANVLTF.

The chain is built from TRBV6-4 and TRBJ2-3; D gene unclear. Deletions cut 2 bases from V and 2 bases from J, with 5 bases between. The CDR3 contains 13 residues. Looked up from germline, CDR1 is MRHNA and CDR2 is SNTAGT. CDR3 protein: CASSDLNTDTQYF. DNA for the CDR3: TGTGCCAGCAGTGACCTAAACACAGATACGCAGTATTTT.

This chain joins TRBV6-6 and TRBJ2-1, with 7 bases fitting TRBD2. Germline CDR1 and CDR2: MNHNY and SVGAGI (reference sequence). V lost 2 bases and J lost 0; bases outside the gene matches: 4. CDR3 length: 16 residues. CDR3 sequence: CASSYKGGGSYNEQFF. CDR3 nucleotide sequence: TGTGCCAGCAGTTACAAGGGCGGGGGCTCCTACAATGAGCAGTTCTTC.

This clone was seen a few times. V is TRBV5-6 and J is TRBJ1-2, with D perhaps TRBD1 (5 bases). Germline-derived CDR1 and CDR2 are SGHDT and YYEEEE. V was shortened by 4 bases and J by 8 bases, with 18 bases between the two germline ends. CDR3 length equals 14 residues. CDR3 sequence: CASSRLDSWEGYTF. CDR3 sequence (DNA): TGTGCCAGCAGCCGACTCGACAGCTGGGAGGGCTACACCTTC. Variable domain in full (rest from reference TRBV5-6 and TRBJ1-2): DAGVTQSPTHLIKTRGQQVTLRCSPKSGHDTVSWYQQALGQGPQFIFQYYEEEERQRGNFPDRFSGHQFPNYSSELNVNALLLGDSALYLCASSRLDSWEGYTFGSGTRLTVV.

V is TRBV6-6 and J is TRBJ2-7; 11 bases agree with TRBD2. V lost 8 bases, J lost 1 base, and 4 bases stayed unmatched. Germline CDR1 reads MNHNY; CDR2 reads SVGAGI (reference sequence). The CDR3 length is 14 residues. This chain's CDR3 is CASLTSGGSYEQYF. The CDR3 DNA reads TGTGCCAGCCTTACTAGCGGGGGTTCCTACGAGCAGTACTTC.

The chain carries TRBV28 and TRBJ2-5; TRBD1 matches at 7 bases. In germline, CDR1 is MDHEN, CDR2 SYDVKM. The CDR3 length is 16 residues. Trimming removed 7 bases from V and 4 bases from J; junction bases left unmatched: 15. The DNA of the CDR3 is TGTGCCAGCATGCCGGACAGGACCCTCTTTTTAGAGACCCAGTACTTC. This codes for CASMPDRTLFLETQYF.

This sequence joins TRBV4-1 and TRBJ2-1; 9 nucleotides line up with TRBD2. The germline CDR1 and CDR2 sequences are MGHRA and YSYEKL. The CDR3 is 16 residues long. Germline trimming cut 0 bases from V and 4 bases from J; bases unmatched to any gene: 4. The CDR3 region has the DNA TGCGCCAGCAGCCAAGAAGGCGGGGGGGAGTACAATGAGCAGTTCTTC. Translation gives CASSQEGGGEYNEQFF.

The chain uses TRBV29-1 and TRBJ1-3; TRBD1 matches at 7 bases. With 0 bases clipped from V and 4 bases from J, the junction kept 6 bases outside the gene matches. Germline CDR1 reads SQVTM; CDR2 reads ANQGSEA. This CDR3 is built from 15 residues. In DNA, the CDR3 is TGCAGCGTTGAAGACAAGGGGGCGAGGGGAAACACCATATATTTT. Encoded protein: CSVEDKGARGNTIYF.

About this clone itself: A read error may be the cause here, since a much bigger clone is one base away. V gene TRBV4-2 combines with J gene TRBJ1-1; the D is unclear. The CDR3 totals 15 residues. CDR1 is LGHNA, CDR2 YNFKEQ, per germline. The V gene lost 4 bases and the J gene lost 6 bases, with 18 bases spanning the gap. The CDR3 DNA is TGTGCCAGCAGCCCCAGGACTACCCAGAGCGCTGAAGCTTTCTTT. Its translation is CASSPRTTQSAEAFF.

The CDR3 sequence: CASSVRGPNSGNTIYF. CDR3 nucleotides: TGTGCCAGCAGTGTTCGGGGGCCGAACTCTGGAAACACCATATATTTT. The V gene is TRBV2, the J gene TRBJ1-3, with D perhaps matching TRBD1 (6 bases). Trimming shortened V by 4 bases and J by 0 bases, and 13 bases separated the two germline ends. The CDR3 sequence is 16 residues long. Germline CDR1 is SNHLY and CDR2 is FYNNEI.

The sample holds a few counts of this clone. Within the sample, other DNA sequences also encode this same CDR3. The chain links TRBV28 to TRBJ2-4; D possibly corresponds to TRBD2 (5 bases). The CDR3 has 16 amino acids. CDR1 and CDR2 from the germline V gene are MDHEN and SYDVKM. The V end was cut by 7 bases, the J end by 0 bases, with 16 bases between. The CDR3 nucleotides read TGTGCCAGCACTTTCCGGACTGATTTAGCCAAAAACATTCAGTACTTC. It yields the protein CASTFRTDLAKNIQYF.

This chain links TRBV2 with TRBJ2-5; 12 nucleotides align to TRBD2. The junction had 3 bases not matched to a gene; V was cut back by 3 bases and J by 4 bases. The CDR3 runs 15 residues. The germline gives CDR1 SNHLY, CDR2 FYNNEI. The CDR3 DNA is TGTGCCAGCAGTGACACTAGCGGGGGGCGAGAGACCCAGTACTTC. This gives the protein CASSDTSGGRETQYF. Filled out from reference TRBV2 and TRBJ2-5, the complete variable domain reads EPEVTQTPSHQVTQMGQEVILRCVPISNHLYFYWYRQILGQKVEFLVSFYNNEISEKSEIFDDQFSVERPDGSNFTLKIRSTKLEDSAMYFCASSDTSGGRETQYFGPGTRLLVL.

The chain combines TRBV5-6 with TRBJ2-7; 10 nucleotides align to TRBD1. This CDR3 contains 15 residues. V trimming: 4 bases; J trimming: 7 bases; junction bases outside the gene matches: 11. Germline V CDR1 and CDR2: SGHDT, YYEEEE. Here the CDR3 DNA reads TGTGCCAGCAGCATACCTGGGACAGGGGAGAGGGAGCAGTACTTC. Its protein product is CASSIPGTGEREQYF.

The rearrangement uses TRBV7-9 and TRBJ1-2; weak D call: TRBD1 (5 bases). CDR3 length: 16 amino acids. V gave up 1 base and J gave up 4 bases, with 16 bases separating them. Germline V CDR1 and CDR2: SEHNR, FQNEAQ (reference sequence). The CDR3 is CASSLEPQGRAYGYTF. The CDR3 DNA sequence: TGTGCCAGCAGCTTAGAACCCCAGGGCAGGGCCTATGGCTACACCTTC.

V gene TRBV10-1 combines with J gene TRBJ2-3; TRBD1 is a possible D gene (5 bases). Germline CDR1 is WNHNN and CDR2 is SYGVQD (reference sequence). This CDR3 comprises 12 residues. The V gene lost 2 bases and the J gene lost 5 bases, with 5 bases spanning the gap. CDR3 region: CASSERGDTQYF. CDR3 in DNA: TGCGCCAGCAGTGAGAGGGGAGATACGCAGTATTTT.

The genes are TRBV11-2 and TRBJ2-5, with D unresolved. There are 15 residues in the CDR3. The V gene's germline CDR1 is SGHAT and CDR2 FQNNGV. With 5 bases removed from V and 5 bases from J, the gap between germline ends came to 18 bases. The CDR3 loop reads CASSPGPDGRETQYF. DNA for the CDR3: TGTGCCAGCAGCCCAGGTCCGGACGGAAGGGAGACCCAGTACTTC.

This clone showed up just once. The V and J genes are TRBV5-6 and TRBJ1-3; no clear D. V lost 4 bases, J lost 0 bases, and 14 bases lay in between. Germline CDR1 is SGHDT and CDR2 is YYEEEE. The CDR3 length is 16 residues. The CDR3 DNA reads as TGTGCCAGCAGCATACCTGCGGGAAGCTCTGGAAACACCATATATTTT. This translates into CASSIPAGSSGNTIYF.

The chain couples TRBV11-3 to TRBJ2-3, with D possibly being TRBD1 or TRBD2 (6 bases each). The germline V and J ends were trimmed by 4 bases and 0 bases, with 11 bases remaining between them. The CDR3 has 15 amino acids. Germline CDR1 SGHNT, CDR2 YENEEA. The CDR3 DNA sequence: TGTGCCAGCAGCTGGGGGGCGGCTAGCACAGATACGCAGTATTTT. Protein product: CASSWGAASTDTQYF.

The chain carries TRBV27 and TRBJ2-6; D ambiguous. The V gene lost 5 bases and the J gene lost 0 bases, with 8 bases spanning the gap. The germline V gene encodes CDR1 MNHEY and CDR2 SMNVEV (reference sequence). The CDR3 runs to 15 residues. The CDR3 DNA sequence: TGTGCCAGCAGTCACCTCCTCTCTGGGGCCAACGTCCTGACTTTC. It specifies CASSHLLSGANVLTF.